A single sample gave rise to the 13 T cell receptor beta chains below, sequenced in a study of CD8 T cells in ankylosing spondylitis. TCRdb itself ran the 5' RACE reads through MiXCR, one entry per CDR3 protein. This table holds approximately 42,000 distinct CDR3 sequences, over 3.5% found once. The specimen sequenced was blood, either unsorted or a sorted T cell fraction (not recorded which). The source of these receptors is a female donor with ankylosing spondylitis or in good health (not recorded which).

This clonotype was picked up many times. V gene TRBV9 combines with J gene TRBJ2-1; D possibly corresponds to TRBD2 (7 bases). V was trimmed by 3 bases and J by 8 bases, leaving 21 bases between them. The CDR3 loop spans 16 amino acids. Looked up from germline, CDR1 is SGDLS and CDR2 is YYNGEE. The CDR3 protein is CASSEGGPGIVDEQFF. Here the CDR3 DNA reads TGTGCCAGCAGCGAGGGGGGGCCGGGCATAGTCGATGAGCAGTTCTTC.

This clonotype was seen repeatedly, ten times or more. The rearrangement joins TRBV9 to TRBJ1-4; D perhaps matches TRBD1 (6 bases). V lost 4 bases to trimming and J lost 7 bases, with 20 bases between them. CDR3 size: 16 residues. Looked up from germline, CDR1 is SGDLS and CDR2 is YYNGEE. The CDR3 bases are TGTGCCAGCAGCAGAGGAATTACAGGGCAAAGTGAAAAACTGTTTTTT. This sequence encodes CASSRGITGQSEKLFF.

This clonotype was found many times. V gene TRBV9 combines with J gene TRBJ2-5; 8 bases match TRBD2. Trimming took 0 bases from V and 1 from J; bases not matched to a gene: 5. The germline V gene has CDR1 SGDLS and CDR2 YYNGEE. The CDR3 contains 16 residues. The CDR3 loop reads CASSVAAGGRQETQYF. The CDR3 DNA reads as TGTGCCAGCAGCGTAGCTGCGGGGGGTCGCCAAGAGACCCAGTACTTC.

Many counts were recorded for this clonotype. The DNA for the CDR3 is TGTGCCAGCAGCGAAGGGGGACTGACCAATTCACCCCTCCACTTT. Translated: CASSEGGLTNSPLHF. V is TRBV9 and J is TRBJ1-6; possibly TRBD1 for D (6 bases). From germline, CDR1 is SGDLS and CDR2 YYNGEE. The V gene lost 3 bases and the J gene lost 7 bases, with 14 bases spanning the gap. There are 15 residues in the CDR3.

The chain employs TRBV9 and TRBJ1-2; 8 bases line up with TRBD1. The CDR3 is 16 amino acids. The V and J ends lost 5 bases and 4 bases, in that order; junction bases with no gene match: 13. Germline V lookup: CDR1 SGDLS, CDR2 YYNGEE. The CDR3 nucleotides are TGTGCCAGCAGTGCTCCCACAACAGGGGGTAGCTATGGCTACACCTTC. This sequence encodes CASSAPTTGGSYGYTF. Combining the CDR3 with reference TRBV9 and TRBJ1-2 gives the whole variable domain DSGVTQTPKHLITATGQRVTLRCSPRSGDLSVYWYQQSLDQGLQFLIQYYNGEERAKGNILERFSAQQFPDLHSELNLSSLELGDSALYFCASSAPTTGGSYGYTFGSGTRLTVV.

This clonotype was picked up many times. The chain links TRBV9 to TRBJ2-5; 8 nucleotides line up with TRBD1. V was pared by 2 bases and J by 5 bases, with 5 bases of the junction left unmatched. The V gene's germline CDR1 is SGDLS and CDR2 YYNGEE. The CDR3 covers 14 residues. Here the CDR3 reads CASSVDRVGETQYF. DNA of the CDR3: TGTGCCAGCAGCGTGGACAGGGTTGGGGAGACCCAGTACTTC.

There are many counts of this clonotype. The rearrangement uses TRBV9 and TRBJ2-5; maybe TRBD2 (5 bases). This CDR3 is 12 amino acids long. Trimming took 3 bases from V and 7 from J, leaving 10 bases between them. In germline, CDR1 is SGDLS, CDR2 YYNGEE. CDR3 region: CASSAPEGTQYF. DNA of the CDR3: TGTGCCAGCAGCGCCCCTGAGGGGACCCAGTACTTC.

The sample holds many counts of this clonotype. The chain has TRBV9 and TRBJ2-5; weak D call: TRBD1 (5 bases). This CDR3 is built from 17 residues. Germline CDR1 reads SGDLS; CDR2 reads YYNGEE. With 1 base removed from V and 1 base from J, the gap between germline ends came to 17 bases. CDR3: CASSVLGATSTQETQYF. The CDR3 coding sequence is TGTGCCAGCAGCGTATTAGGGGCGACGTCTACCCAAGAGACCCAGTACTTC.

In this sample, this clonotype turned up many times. The CDR3 spells CASSVGEGTGLPYEQYF. CDR3 in DNA: TGTGCCAGCAGCGTAGGGGAAGGGACAGGCCTCCCTTACGAGCAGTACTTC. The chain couples TRBV9 to TRBJ2-7, with 8 bases matching TRBD1. This CDR3 has 17 residues. The V gene's germline CDR1 is SGDLS and CDR2 YYNGEE. The V gene end was trimmed by 0 bases and the J gene end by 4 bases; junction bases not matched to a gene: 12.

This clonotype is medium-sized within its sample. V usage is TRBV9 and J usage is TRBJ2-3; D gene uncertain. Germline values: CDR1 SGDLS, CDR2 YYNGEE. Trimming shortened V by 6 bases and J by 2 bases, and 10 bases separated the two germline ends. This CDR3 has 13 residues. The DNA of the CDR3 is TGTGCCAGCAACCCTGGGCCCACAGATACGCAGTATTTT. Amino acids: CASNPGPTDTQYF.

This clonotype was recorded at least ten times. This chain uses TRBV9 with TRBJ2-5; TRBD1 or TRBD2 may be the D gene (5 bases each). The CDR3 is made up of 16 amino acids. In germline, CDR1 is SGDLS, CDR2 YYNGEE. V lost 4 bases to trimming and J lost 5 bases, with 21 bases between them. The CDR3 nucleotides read TGTGCCAGCAGCCCCGCTCCGGGACGGCCGGTGGAGACCCAGTACTTC. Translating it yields CASSPAPGRPVETQYF.

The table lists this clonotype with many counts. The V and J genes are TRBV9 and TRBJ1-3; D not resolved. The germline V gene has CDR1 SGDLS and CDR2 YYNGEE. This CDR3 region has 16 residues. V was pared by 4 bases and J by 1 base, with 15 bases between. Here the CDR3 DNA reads TGTGCCAGCAGCCCCCTAGGGTCTTGGTCTGGAAACACCATATATTTT. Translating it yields CASSPLGSWSGNTIYF.

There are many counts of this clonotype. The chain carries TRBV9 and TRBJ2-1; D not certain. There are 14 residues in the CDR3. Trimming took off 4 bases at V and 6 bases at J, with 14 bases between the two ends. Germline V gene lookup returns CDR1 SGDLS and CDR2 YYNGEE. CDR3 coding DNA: TGTGCCAGCAGCAACGCCCTAGTTATCAATGAGCAGTTCTTC. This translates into CASSNALVINEQFF.